The 8 T cell receptor beta chains listed next were all sequenced from one sample in a study of identical twins. Via MiXCR, TCRdb re-called the 5' RACE reads, giving one row per CDR3 protein. The sample has 1.5 million or so distinct CDR3 sequences, about 32% seen once; the top ten hold less than 0.35%. Input material: cord blood. These receptors were obtained from a newborn girl in good health.

This clonotype has just a few counts. The chain employs TRBV20-1 and TRBJ1-5, with 8 positions matching TRBD1. There are 15 residues in the CDR3. Looked up from germline, CDR1 is DFQATT and CDR2 is SNEGSKA (reference sequence). The junction had 11 bases not matched to a gene; V was cut back by 6 bases and J by 4 bases. The CDR3 DNA follows: TGCAGTGCGCGACTCCGGGACAGGCAAAATCAGCCCCAGCATTTT. The encoded protein is CSARLRDRQNQPQHF.

The chain combines TRBV28 with TRBJ1-5; D perhaps matches TRBD1 (6 bases). CDR1 is MDHEN and CDR2 is SYDVKM in the germline V gene. CDR3 size: 16 residues. V shed 1 base and J shed 0 bases, with 10 bases lying between them. This chain's CDR3 is CASSLLGQISNQPQHF. DNA of the CDR3: TGTGCCAGCAGTTTATTGGGACAAATTAGCAATCAGCCCCAGCATTTT.

This chain connects TRBV6-1 to TRBJ2-1; 7 nucleotides line up with TRBD2. From germline, CDR1 is MNHNS and CDR2 SASEGT. The CDR3 extends over 14 amino acids. Unmatched junction bases numbered 2, after V lost 6 bases and J lost 0 bases. CDR3 DNA sequence: TGTGCCAGCAGGCTAGCGGACTCCTACAATGAGCAGTTCTTC. Protein product: CASRLADSYNEQFF.

This clonotype was recorded a few times. V and J are TRBV14 and TRBJ2-7, with TRBD2 as a possible D gene (5 bases). V shed 4 bases and J shed 0 bases, with 13 bases lying between them. Germline V gene sequence: CDR1 SGHDN, CDR2 FVKESK. This CDR3 region has 15 residues. The CDR3, as DNA: TGTGCCAGCAGCCCCGGACGGGGAAGCTCCTACGAGCAGTACTTC. This encodes CASSPGRGSSYEQYF.

This clonotype has more than one count but fewer than ten. This rearrangement joins TRBV19 to TRBJ2-5; 9 bases map to TRBD1. Matching the DNA end better, TRBJ2-7 makes the J call doubtful. The CDR3 sequence is 14 residues long. The germline CDR1 and CDR2 sequences are LNHDA and SQIVND (reference sequence). The CDR3 loop is CATKSGQGFYEQYF. The CDR3 DNA reads TGTGCCACTAAATCGGGACAGGGTTTTTACGAGCAGTACTTC.

This clonotype was seen more than once but under ten times. This chain joins TRBV19 and TRBJ1-5, with TRBD1 matching 7 bases. The CDR3 has 16 amino acids. Per the germline V gene, CDR1 is LNHDA and CDR2 is SQIVND (reference sequence). V shed 3 bases, J shed 3 bases, and the junction held 8 bases outside the gene matches. CDR3: CASSMGSGTDNQPQHF. The DNA of the CDR3 is TGTGCCAGTAGTATGGGATCCGGGACAGACAATCAGCCCCAGCATTTT.

In its sample, this clonotype was seen a few times. This chain links TRBV7-9 with TRBJ2-5; a possible D gene is TRBD1 (6 bases). V was shortened by 8 bases and J by 4 bases, with 14 bases between the two germline ends. Germline values: CDR1 SEHNR, CDR2 FQNEAQ (reference sequence). The length of the CDR3 is 13 residues. CDR3 nucleotide sequence: TGTGCCAGCCGCGAACAGGGAAGAGAGACCCAGTACTTC. As protein: CASREQGRETQYF.

This clonotype appeared a single time. J is TRBJ1-4 and V is TRBV7-2; D call uncertain. Germline V lookup: CDR1 SGHTA, CDR2 FQGNSA. This CDR3 contains 16 residues. Between the trimmed V and J ends, which lost 3 bases and 4 bases, there was a span of 15 bases. For the CDR3, the DNA is TGTGCCAGCAGCTTCTTCGGGTGGGAGGGTAATGAAAAACTGTTTTTT. Protein: CASSFFGWEGNEKLFF.